Following are 6 T cell receptor beta chains from one sample sequenced in a study of OX40 agonist ivuxolimab in advanced cancers. The data were produced by immunoSEQ multiplex PCR, yet TCRdb's version contains in-frame clones alone and is incomplete. This repertoire shows around 65,000 clones, almost 95% found once; its top ten account for around 15%. Sequenced here: CD4+ or CD8+ T cells sorted from blood, sampled in a trial of the OX40 agonist ivuxolimab. The receptors stem from an adult with an advanced solid tumor such as melanoma, head and neck, liver or kidney cancer.

V gene TRBV10-2 combines with J gene TRBJ1-6; D might be TRBD1 (5 bases). CDR1 and CDR2 (germline): WSHSY, SAAADI. V was pared by 7 bases and J by 8 bases, with 18 bases between. This CDR3 comprises 15 residues. The CDR3 DNA reads TGCGCCAGCAACAAGCTGGGGGACGACCATTCACCCCTCCACTTT. Amino acids: CASNKLGDDHSPLHF.

In its sample, this clone is medium-sized (0.01 to 0.1%). V and J are TRBV6-1 and TRBJ2-1, with D possibly being TRBD1 (6 bases). Trimming took off 6 bases at V and 6 bases at J, with 9 bases between the two ends. The germline gives CDR1 MNHNS, CDR2 SASEGT. This CDR3 is 12 amino acids long. The CDR3 coding sequence is TGTGCCAGCAGGGGACAATTCAATGAGCAGTTCTTC. Translation: CASRGQFNEQFF.

The chain joins TRBV28 to TRBJ1-5, with D possibly TRBD1 on 6 matching bases. The CDR3 is made up of 13 amino acids. V gave up 10 bases and J gave up 0 bases, with 10 bases separating them. Germline CDR1 MDHEN, CDR2 SYDVKM. The CDR3, as DNA: TGTGCCAACGCACAGGGTAGCAATCAGCCCCAGCATTTT. Protein: CANAQGSNQPQHF.

The chain employs TRBV7-3 and TRBJ2-1; D is uncertain. V was shortened by 1 base and J by 5 bases, with 9 bases between the two germline ends. This CDR3 spans 14 amino acids. CDR1 and CDR2 (germline): SGHTA, FQGTGA. CDR3 protein: CASSLSPRNNEQFF. The CDR3, as DNA: TGTGCCAGCAGCTTAAGCCCACGGAACAATGAGCAGTTCTTC.

The chain uses TRBV5-6 and TRBJ2-5; D gene unclear. The CDR3 is 15 amino acids. Germline V gene data show CDR1 as SGHDT and CDR2 as YYEEEE. Deletions cut 1 base from V and 1 base from J, with 11 bases between. For the CDR3, the DNA is TGTGCCAGCAGCTTGTGGGCAGGACCCCAAGAGACCCAGTACTTC. Encoded protein: CASSLWAGPQETQYF.

The chain uses TRBV2 and TRBJ1-1; tentatively, D is TRBD1 (5 bases). Per the germline V gene, CDR1 is SNHLY and CDR2 is FYNNEI. This CDR3 has 15 amino acids. Trimming removed 4 bases at V and 5 bases at J, with 17 bases between. The CDR3 bases are TGTGCCAGCAGTGCATCGGGCCTAGGGGTGACTGAAGCTTTCTTT. Translated: CASSASGLGVTEAFF. Drawing the rest from reference TRBV2 and TRBJ1-1, the complete variable domain is EPEVTQTPSHQVTQMGQEVILRCVPISNHLYFYWYRQILGQKVEFLVSFYNNEISEKSEIFDDQFSVERPDGSNFTLKIRSTKLEDSAMYFCASSASGLGVTEAFFGQGTRLTVV.